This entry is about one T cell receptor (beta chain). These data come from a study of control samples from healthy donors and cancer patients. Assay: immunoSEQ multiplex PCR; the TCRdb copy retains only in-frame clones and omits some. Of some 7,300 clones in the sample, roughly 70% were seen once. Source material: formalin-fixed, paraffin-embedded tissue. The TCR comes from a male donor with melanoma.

CDR3 in DNA: TGTGCCAGCGACCAGGGACGGTTCTACAATGAGCAGTTCTTC. It translates to CASDQGRFYNEQFF. This sequence joins TRBV2 and TRBJ2-1; either TRBD1 or TRBD2 may supply D (5 bases each). The germline CDR1 and CDR2 sequences are SNHLY and FYNNEI. V lost 8 bases and J lost 3, with 14 bases in between. This CDR3 is 14 amino acids long.